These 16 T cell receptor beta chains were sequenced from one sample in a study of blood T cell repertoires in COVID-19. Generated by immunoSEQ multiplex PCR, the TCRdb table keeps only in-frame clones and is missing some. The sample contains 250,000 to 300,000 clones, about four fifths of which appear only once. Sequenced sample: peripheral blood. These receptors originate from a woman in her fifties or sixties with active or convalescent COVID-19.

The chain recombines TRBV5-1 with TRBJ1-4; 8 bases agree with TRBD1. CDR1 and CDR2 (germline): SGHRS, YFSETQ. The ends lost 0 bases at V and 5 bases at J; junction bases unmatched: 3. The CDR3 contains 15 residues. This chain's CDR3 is CASSLGTGNNEKLFF. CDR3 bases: TGCGCCAGCAGCTTGGGGACAGGGAACAATGAAAAACTGTTTTTT.

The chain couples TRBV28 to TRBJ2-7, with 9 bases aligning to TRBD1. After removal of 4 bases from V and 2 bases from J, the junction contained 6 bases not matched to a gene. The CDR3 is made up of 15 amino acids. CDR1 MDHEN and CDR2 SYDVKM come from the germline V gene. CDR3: CASSSGQGGTYEQYF. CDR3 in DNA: TGTGCCAGCAGTTCGGGACAGGGTGGCACCTACGAGCAGTACTTC.

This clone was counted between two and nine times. CDR3 sequence reads: CASLHRESYEQYF. CDR3 bases: TGTGCCAGCCTGCACAGGGAATCCTACGAGCAGTACTTC. The chain uses TRBV6-5 and TRBJ2-7; possibly TRBD1 for D (6 bases). This CDR3 has 13 residues. Trimming left V 8 bases short and J 1 base short, with 12 bases between. Germline-derived CDR1 and CDR2 are MNHEY and SVGAGI.

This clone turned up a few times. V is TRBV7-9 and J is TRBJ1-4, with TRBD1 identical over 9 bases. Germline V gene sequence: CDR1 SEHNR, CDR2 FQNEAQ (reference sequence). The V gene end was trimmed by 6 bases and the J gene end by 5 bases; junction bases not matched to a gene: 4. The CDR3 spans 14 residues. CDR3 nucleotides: TGTGCCAGCAGTACGACAGGGGGGAATGAAAAACTGTTTTTT. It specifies CASSTTGGNEKLFF.

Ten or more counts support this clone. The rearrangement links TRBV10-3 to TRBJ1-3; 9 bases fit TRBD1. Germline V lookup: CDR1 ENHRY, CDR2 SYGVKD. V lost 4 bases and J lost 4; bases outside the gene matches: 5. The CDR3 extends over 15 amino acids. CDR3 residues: CAISGDRAGGNTIYF. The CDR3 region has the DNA TGTGCCATCAGTGGGGACAGGGCGGGAGGAAACACCATATATTTT.

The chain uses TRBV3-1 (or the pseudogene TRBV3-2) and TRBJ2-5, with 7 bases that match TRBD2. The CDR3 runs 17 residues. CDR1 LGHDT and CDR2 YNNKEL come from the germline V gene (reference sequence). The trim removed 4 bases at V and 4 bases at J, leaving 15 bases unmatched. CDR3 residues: CASSPILRAGVAETQYF. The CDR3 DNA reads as TGTGCCAGCAGCCCTATCCTCAGGGCGGGGGTGGCAGAGACCCAGTACTTC.

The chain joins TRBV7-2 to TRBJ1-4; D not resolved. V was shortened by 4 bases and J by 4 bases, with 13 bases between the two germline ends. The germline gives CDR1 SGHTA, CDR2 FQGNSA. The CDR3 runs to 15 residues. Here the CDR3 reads CASSSLGSFNEKLFF. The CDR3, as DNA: TGTGCCAGCAGCTCGCTCGGGTCTTTTAATGAAAAACTGTTTTTT.

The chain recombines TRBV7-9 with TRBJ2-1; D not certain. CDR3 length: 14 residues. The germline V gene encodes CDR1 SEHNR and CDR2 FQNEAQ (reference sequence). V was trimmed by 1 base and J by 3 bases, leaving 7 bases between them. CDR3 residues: CASSLGASYNEQFF. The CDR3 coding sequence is TGTGCCAGCAGCTTAGGGGCAAGCTACAATGAGCAGTTCTTC. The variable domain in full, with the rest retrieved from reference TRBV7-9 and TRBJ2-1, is DTGVSQNPRHKITKRGQNVTFRCDPISEHNRLYWYRQTLGQGPEFLTYFQNEAQLEKSRLLSDRFSAERPKGSFSTLEIQRTEQGDSAMYLCASSLGASYNEQFFGPGTRLTVL.

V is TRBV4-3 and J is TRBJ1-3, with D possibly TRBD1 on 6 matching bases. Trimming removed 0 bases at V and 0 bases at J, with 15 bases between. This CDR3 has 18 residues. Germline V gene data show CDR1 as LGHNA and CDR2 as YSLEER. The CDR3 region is CASSQESYRDLSGNTIYF. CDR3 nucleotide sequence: TGCGCCAGCAGCCAAGAAAGCTACAGGGATCTCTCTGGAAACACCATATATTTT.

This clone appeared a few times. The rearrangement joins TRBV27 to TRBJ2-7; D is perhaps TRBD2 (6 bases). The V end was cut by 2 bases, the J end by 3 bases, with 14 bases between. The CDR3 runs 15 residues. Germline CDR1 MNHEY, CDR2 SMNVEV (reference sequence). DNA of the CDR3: TGTGCCAGCAGTTTAGATGTCGGGCGGGGCTACGAGCAGTACTTC. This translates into CASSLDVGRGYEQYF.

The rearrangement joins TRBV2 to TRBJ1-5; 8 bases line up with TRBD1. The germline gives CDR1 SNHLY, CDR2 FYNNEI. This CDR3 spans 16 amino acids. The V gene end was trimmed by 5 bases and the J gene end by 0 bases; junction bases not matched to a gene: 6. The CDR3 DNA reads TGTGCCAGCAGTCGGACGACAGGGGATAGCAATCAGCCCCAGCATTTT. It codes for CASSRTTGDSNQPQHF.

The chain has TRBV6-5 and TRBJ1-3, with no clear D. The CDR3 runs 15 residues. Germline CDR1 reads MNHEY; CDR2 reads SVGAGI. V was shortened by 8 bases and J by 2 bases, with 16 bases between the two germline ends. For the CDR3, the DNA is TGTGCCAGCTGCCCGTTCGGGGTAACTGGAAACACCATATATTTT. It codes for CASCPFGVTGNTIYF.

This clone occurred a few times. DNA for the CDR3: TGTGCCAGCAGTCGAGAGGGAGCCCCGGTAAAACTGTTTTTT. Translated: CASSREGAPVKLFF. The chain combines TRBV6-5 with TRBJ1-4; no clear D gene. This CDR3 comprises 14 residues. V shed 5 bases and J shed 10 bases, with 17 bases lying between them. Germline assignment: CDR1 MNHEY and CDR2 SVGAGI.

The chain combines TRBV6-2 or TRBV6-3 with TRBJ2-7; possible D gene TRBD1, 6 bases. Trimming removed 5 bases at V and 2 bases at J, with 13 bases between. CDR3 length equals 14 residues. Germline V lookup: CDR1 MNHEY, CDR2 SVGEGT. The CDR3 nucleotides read TGTGCCAGCAGTCTGACAGGACGACCCTACGAGCAGTACTTC. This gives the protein CASSLTGRPYEQYF.

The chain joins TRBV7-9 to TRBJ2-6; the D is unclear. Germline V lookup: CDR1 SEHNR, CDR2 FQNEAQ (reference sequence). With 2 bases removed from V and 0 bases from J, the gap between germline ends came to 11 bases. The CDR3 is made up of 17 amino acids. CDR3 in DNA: TGTGCCAGCAGCTTACGGCGAGGAGACTCTGGGGCCAACGTCCTGACTTTC. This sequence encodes CASSLRRGDSGANVLTF.

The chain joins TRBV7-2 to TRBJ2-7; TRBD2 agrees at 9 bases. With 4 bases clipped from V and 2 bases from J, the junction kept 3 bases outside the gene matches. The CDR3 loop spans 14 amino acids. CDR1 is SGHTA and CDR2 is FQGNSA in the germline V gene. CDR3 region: CASSYTSGPYEQYF. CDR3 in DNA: TGTGCCAGCAGCTACACTAGCGGGCCCTACGAGCAGTACTTC.